This TCR beta chain was obtained from a study of blood T cells in healthy people across ages. Study-wide background: The capture of about one barcoded beta molecule per two T cells was achieved by template switching.

CDR3 length: 14 amino acids. Germline V lookup: CDR1 SGHRS, CDR2 YFSETQ. V was clipped by 2 bases and J by 4 bases, with 12 bases between them. To note about this clonotype: Its antigen is unidentified.

Study findings and constraints: Roughly linear age-related decline in beta diversity appeared, significant by age around 38.

It was with a sample-barcoded 5' primer and a J-beta primer mix that a second PCR of roughly 6 to 11 cycles was run. TCRdb re-called the 5' RACE reads through MiXCR, storing one row per CDR3 protein. This sample has some 780,000 distinct CDR3 sequences, with about 61% found just once. There were healthy Caucasian individuals from Russia, aged roughly 6 to 100, serving as donors. Researchers report isolating at least 6 million PBMCs per sample. The specimen sequenced was blood. The chain joins TRBV5-1 to TRBJ1-2; D is unresolved. This TCR came from a man aged 40-50 years in good health. CDR3 region: CASSFLGSSYGYTF. The CDR3 coding sequence is TGCGCCAGCAGCTTTCTGGGGTCAAGCTATGGCTACACCTTC.